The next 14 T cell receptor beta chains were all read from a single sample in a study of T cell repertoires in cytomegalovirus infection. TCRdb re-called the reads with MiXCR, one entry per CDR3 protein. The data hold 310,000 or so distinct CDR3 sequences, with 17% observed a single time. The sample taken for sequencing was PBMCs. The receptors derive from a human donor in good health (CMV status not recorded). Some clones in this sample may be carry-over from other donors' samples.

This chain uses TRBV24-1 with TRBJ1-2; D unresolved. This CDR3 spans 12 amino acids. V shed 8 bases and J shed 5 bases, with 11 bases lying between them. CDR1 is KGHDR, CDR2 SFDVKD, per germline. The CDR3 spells CATTQRNYGYTF. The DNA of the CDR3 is TGTGCCACCACCCAGCGGAATTATGGCTACACCTTC.

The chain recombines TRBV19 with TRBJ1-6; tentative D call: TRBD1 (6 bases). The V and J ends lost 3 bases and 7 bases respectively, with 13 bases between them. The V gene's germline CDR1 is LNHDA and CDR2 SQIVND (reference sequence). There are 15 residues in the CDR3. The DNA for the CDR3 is TGTGCCAGTAGTATTCAGGGGCTCGGCAATTCACCCCTCCACTTT. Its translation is CASSIQGLGNSPLHF.

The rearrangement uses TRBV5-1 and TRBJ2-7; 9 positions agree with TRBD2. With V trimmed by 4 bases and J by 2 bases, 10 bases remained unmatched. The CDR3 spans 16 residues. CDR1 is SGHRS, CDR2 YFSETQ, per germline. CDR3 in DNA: TGCGCCAGCAGCGACCTAAGCGGGGGGAACCCCTACGAGCAGTACTTC. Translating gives CASSDLSGGNPYEQYF.

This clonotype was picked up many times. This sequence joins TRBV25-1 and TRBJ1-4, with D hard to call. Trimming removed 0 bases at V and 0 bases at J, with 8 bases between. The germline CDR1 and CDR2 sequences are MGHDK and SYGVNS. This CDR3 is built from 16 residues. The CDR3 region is CASSEYTAATNEKLFF. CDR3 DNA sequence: TGTGCCAGCAGTGAATATACAGCCGCAACTAATGAAAAACTGTTTTTT.

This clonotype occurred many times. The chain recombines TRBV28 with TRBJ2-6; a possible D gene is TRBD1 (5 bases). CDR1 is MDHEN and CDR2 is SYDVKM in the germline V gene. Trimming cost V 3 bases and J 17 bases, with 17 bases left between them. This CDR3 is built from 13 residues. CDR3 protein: CASSFSQGSSMTF. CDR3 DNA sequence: TGTGCCAGCAGTTTTAGCCAGGGAAGCAGCATGACTTTC.

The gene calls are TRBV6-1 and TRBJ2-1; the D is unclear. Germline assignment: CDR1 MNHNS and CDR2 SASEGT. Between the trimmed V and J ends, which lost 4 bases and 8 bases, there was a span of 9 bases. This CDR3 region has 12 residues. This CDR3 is CASSALGYEQFF. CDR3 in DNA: TGTGCCAGCAGTGCCCTAGGGTATGAGCAGTTCTTC.

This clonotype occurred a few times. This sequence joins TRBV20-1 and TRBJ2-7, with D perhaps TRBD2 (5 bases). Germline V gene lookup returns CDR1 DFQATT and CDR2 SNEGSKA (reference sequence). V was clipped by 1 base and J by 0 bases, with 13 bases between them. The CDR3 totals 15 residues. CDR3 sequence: CSARADYPPSYEQYF. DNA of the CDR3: TGCAGTGCTAGAGCCGACTATCCTCCCTCCTACGAGCAGTACTTC.

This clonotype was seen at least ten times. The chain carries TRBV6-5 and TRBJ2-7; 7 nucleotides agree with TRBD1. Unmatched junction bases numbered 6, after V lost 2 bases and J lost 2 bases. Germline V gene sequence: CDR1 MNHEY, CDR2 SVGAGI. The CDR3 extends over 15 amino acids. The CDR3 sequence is CASSYGGQRTYEQYF. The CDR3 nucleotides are TGTGCCAGCAGTTACGGGGGACAGAGGACCTACGAGCAGTACTTC.

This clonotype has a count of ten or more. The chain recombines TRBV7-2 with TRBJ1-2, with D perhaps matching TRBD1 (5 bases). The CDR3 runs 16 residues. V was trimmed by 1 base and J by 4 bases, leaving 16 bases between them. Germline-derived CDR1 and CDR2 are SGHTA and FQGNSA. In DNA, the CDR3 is TGTGCCAGCAGCTTAGGGGGCCACCGATTAGGCTATGGCTACACCTTC. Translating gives CASSLGGHRLGYGYTF.

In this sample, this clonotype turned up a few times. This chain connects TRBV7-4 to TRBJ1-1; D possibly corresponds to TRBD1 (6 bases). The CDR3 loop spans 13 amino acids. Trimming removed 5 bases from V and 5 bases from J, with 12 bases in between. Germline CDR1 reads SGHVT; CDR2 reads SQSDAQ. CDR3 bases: TGTGCCAGCAGCCGGGACATTCGGACTGAAGCTTTCTTT. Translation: CASSRDIRTEAFF.

The CDR3 region has the DNA TGTGCCGGTCGGGACAGGGGCTACGAGCAGTACTTC. Its protein product is CAGRDRGYEQYF. The rearrangement joins TRBV2 to TRBJ2-7; TRBD1 matches 10 bases. Trimming cost V 11 bases and J 3 bases; bases outside gene matches: 4. Per germline, CDR1 SNHLY and CDR2 FYNNEI. There are 12 residues in the CDR3.

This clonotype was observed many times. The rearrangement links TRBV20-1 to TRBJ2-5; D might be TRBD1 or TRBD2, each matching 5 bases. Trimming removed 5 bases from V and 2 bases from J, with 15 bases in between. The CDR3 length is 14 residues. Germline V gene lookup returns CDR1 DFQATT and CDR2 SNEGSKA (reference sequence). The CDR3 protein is CSARIGDAQETQYF. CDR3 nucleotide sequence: TGCAGTGCTCGCATTGGGGACGCACAAGAGACCCAGTACTTC.

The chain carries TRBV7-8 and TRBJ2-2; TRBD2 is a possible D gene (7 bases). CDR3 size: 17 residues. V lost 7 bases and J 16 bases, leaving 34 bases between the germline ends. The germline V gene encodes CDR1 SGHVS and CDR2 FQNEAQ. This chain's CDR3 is CASNRNGERVHTGGRFF. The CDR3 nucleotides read TGTGCCAGCAACCGAAATGGGGAAAGGGTTCACACCGGGGGGCGGTTTTTT.

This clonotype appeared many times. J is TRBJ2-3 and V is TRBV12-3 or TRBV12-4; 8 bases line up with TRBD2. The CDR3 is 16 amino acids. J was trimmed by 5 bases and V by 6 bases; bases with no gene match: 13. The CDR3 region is CASSLGSGGAKDTQYF. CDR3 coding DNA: TGTGCCAGCAGCCTAGGGTCGGGGGGGGCCAAAGATACGCAGTATTTT.